The clone carrying this T cell receptor beta chain showed up just once. This sample was taken from a study of control samples from healthy donors and cancer patients. Germline CDR1 and CDR2: LNHDA and SQIVND (reference sequence). V shed 3 bases and J 2 bases; nucleotides not matched to a gene: 6. The CDR3 sequence is 16 residues long. Sequencing used immunoSEQ multiplex PCR; TCRdb keeps in-frame clones, though not all of them. The sample lists around 120,000 clones; around nine tenths were seen once. The sample comprised blood. This TCR came from a woman in her 70s in good health. This chain connects TRBV19 to TRBJ2-1; TRBD2 matches at 8 bases. CDR3 sequence: CASSIGSGTTYNEQFF. Written as DNA, the CDR3 is TGTGCCAGTAGTATTGGTAGCGGGACAACCTACAATGAGCAGTTCTTC.